This is a list of T cell receptor beta chains from one sample in a study of cytomegalovirus exposure and HLA in healthy donors. Profiling relied on immunoSEQ multiplex PCR, and the TCRdb table lists in-frame clones only, not all of them. The sample includes tens of thousands of clones, about 63% of them seen just once. Sequencing used PBMCs. The receptors were gathered from a man aged 50 to 59 in good health and CMV-seropositive. CDR3s include the opening cysteine and the closing phenylalanine or tryptophan. The D gene is left open where the match is weak. A clone size is listed for some rows: how often the clone was seen (once, few, many), or a class if it is expanded.

- | TRBJ2-7 | TRBD2 | TRBV28 | CASSLWARAGESYEQYF | TGTGCCAGCAGTTTATGGGCTAGGGCGGGAGAGTCCTACGAGCAGTACTTC
- | TRBJ1-1 | - | TRBV28 | CASSPGKAEAFF | TGTGCCAGCAGCCCCGGGAAAGCTGAAGCTTTCTTT
- | TRBJ1-1 | - | TRBV5-1 | CASSWRENTEAFF | TGCGCCAGCAGCTGGAGGGAGAACACTGAAGCTTTCTTT
- | TRBJ1-2 | - | TRBV28 | CASSVLGPRGNYGYTF | TGTGCCAGCAGCGTTTTAGGGCCTAGGGGAAACTATGGCTACACCTTC
- | TRBJ1-5 | - | TRBV30 | CAWSEGVEQPQHF | TGTGCCTGGAGTGAAGGGGTTGAGCAGCCCCAGCATTTT
- | TRBJ2-5 | - | TRBV10-1 | CASSAGMYQETQYF | TGCGCCAGCAGTGCAGGGATGTACCAAGAGACCCAGTACTTC
few | TRBJ2-5 | TRBD2 | TRBV28 | CASSTGTSDWGETQYF | TGTGCCAGCAGTACCGGGACTAGCGATTGGGGGGAGACCCAGTACTTC
few | TRBJ2-7 | - | TRBV6-5 | CASSYRRQSTSEQYF | TGTGCCAGCAGTTACAGGCGGCAGTCTACGAGCGAGCAGTACTTC
- | TRBJ2-7 | TRBD2 | TRBV25-1 | CASSERGAGVSYEQYF | TGTGCCAGCAGTGAACGGGGAGCGGGGGTCTCCTACGAGCAGTACTTC
medium-sized | TRBJ2-7 | TRBD2 | TRBV4-3 | CASSQAIRTSGGGEQYF | TGCGCCAGCAGCCAAGCAATCCGGACTAGCGGGGGTGGCGAGCAGTACTTC
few | TRBJ1-3 | - | TRBV29-1 | CSVEDGRSTGHSSGNTIYF | TGCAGCGTTGAAGATGGACGATCGACAGGTCATAGCTCTGGAAACACCATATATTTT
- | TRBJ1-2 | TRBD1 | TRBV19 | CASSRNQGAYGYTF | TGTGCCAGTAGTCGGAATCAGGGGGCTTACGGCTACACCTTC
- | TRBJ1-3 | - | TRBV6-1 | CASRAPGMGNTIYF | TGTGCCAGCAGGGCCCCAGGGATGGGAAACACCATATATTTT
- | TRBJ1-1 | TRBD1 | TRBV15 | CATSREGTGDTFF | TGTGCCACCAGCAGAGAAGGGACAGGGGACACTTTCTTT
few | TRBJ2-3 | - | TRBV9 | CASSVVGDGTDTQYF | TGTGCCAGCAGCGTAGTTGGCGACGGGACAGATACGCAGTATTTT
- | TRBJ2-1 | - | TRBV4-1 | CASSQVLFF | TGCGCCAGCAGCCAAGTCCTGTTCTTC
once | TRBJ2-7 | - | TRBV28 | CASSRDRNRHEQYF | TGTGCCAGCAGCCGCGACAGAAATCGCCACGAGCAGTACTTC
once | TRBJ2-5 | - | TRBV7-9 | CASSSSSGTQYF | TGTGCCAGCAGCTCGTCCTCGGGGACCCAGTACTTC
- | TRBJ2-3 | TRBD2 | TRBV5-8 | CASSRGRAAYTQYF | TGTGCCAGCAGCCGCGGGAGGGCCGCATATACGCAGTATTTT
- | TRBJ1-2 | TRBD1 | TRBV30 | CAWRRDRDYGYTF | TGTGCCTGGAGAAGGGACAGAGACTATGGCTACACCTTC
- | TRBJ1-1 | - | TRBV14 | CASSRGLGNTEAFF | TGTGCCAGCAGCCGGGGCTTGGGAAACACTGAAGCTTTCTTT
- | TRBJ2-1 | - | TRBV28 | CASSLSIYNEQFF | TGTGCCAGCAGTTTATCTATTTACAATGAGCAGTTCTTC
- | TRBJ2-1 | - | TRBV7-2 | CASSPSLIGEQFF | TGTGCCAGCAGCCCTTCACTTATTGGTGAGCAGTTCTTC
- | TRBJ2-5 | - | TRBV7-6 | CASSSRVQARETQYF | TGTGCCAGCAGCTCCAGGGTCCAGGCCAGGGAGACCCAGTACTTC
- | TRBJ2-7 | TRBD1 | TRBV7-8 | CASSLRQGRYEQYF | TGTGCCAGCAGCCTTAGACAGGGGAGGTACGAGCAGTACTTC
- | TRBJ1-6 | TRBD1 | TRBV15 | CATSRDLGQGGSPLHF | TGTGCCACCAGCAGAGATCTGGGCCAGGGGGGTTCACCCCTCCACTTT
- | TRBJ1-1 | TRBD1 | TRBV29-1 | CSVVPGQMNTEAFF | TGCAGCGTAGTACCGGGACAGATGAACACTGAAGCTTTCTTT
- | TRBJ2-5 | - | TRBV10-1 | CASSVGGAGDETQYF | TGCGCCAGCAGTGTGGGGGGCGCGGGAGATGAGACCCAGTACTTC
large | TRBJ1-6 | TRBD1 | TRBV30 | CAWSGRGNSPLHF | TGTGCCTGGAGTGGCAGGGGGAATTCACCCCTCCACTTT
few | TRBJ2-7 | TRBD2 | TRBV7-6 | CASSLESGRAVEQYF | TGTGCCAGCAGCTTAGAAAGCGGGAGGGCCGTTGAGCAGTACTTC
few | TRBJ1-1 | - | TRBV11-3 | CASSLSVGTKAFF | TGTGCCAGCAGCTTAAGTGTCGGAACTAAGGCTTTCTTT
- | TRBJ2-5 | - | TRBV4-1 | CASSRTGDPRTQYF | TGCGCCAGCAGCCGGACGGGGGACCCCAGGACCCAGTACTTC
- | TRBJ2-7 | - | TRBV4-1 | CASSPTMDYEQYF | TGCGCCAGCAGCCCGACAATGGACTACGAGCAGTACTTC
- | TRBJ2-5 | - | TRBV5-6 | CASSLTSRNQETQYF | TGTGCCAGCAGCTTGACTAGCCGGAACCAAGAGACCCAGTACTTC
- | TRBJ1-3 | TRBD1 | TRBV2 | CASREQGRSGNTIYF | TGTGCCAGCCGAGAACAGGGGCGCTCTGGAAACACCATATATTTT
- | TRBJ1-4 | - | TRBV11-2 | CASSQGAEREKLFF | TGTGCCAGCAGCCAAGGGGCCGAGAGGGAAAAACTGTTTTTT
- | TRBJ2-7 | TRBD2 | TRBV6-5 | CASSYSREAISYEQYF | TGTGCCAGCAGTTACTCTCGGGAGGCGATTTCCTACGAGCAGTACTTC
- | TRBJ1-2 | TRBD1 | TRBV19 | CATPTGGVHGYTF | TGTGCCACGCCCACAGGGGGCGTCCATGGCTACACCTTC
- | TRBJ1-5 | - | TRBV28 | CASSSGGSNQPQHF | TGTGCCAGCAGTTCCGGGGGAAGCAATCAGCCCCAGCATTTT